This TCR beta chain was identified during a study of blood T cell repertoires in COVID-19. CDR1 is WSHSY, CDR2 SAAADI, per germline. Trimming shortened V by 3 bases and J by 0 bases, and 5 bases separated the two germline ends. This CDR3 contains 13 residues. Repertoires were generated with immunoSEQ multiplex PCR, while TCRdb's copy carries only in-frame clones and drops some. Of 100,000 to 150,000 clones listed, 85% are singletons. The source is a woman older than 75 with acute or convalescent COVID-19. The V and J genes are TRBV10-2 and TRBJ1-2; no firm D call. Sequencing was performed on peripheral blood. For the CDR3, the DNA is TGCGCCAGCAGTGAAACAGCTAACTATGGCTACACCTTC. Protein sequence: CASSETANYGYTF.